This TCR beta chain was obtained from a study of T cell responses to AZD1222 COVID-19 vaccine (dated by TCRdb to the early 2020s). A note on the overall study: A total of approximately 240 trial participants underwent TCR sequencing, of whom about 200 received two doses of AZD1222 and about 26 received two doses of the MenACWY control vaccine. Trial participants were enrolled by age into 18-55, 56-69 and 70-plus year subgroups, with around 150, 28 and 57 TCR-sequenced participants respectively. Broader findings and caveats from the paper: The whole spike protein was spanned by vaccine-associated CD4 TCRs, and dominant responses were seen in regions 160-218 and 743-854. Nearly half of unique spike-specific TCRs reportedly recognized epitopes outside regions mutated in the B.1.351 and B.1.1.7 variants. Conclusions about previously exposed vaccinees are limited because only 6 or 7 AZD1222 recipients were SARS-CoV-2 seropositive at baseline. No day 14 peak-response samples were available, so repertoires were characterized only after the peak T cell response. Participants were mostly white British, with more females than males. The authors suggested clonal diversity may have been underestimated. A significant rise in spike-specific TCR breadth and depth was observed after two AZD1222 doses relative to day 0 and relative to MenACWY recipients. In the small 56-69-year group, the increase in depth fell short of significance, most likely because of low power.

The CDR3 regions of human TCRbeta chains were analyzed by immunosequencing. The original methods were these. TCRs in the repertoires were matched against a reference library of SARS-CoV-2-specific TCRs that had been generated with the MIRA antigen-specificity platform. Breadth was defined as the fraction of unique TCRs that were SARS-CoV-2-associated, and depth was defined as the fraction of total T cells that were SARS-CoV-2-associated. Each spike-specific TCR was assigned to its reactive spike region and to a CD4 or CD8 class using the MIRA data. Log10-transformed breadth and depth values were compared by one-way ANOVA with Sidak's multiple comparisons tests. As stored in TCRdb, this immuneACCESS dataset retains in-frame rearrangements with V and J assigned. A fraction of the clones does not appear; measured against another copy, unresolved V genes explain less than half of the discrepancy, and the remainder lacks a known reason. V, J and clone size are those of that table, while D and trimming were read from the DNA. Within this sample are approximately 120,000 clones, with roughly nine tenths of them counted one time only. Approximately 9.8% of the sample goes to the ten largest clones.

On this clone itself: The antigen this receptor binds is unknown. Per-nucleotide qualities are absent, and no much larger clonotype sits a single base away.

Interpreted using the paper, the time point label stands for: about 28 days (+/-7) after the second vaccine dose. AZD1222 recipients given second doses at about 4 weeks or at about 12 weeks were pooled, since spike-specific TCR depth and breadth were not found to differ between the two schedules. The vaccinee samples were drawn from two UK trials, COV001 and COV002, one of which was a single-blind randomized controlled phase 2/3 trial testing AZD1222 (ChAdOx1 nCoV-19) in healthy adults. Trial participant PBMC samples were collected at day 0 and day 28 after the second dose for TCRbeta chain sequencing. For CDR1 and CDR2, the germline V gene lists MNHEY and SVGEGT. V is pared back by 3 bases and J by 7 bases, with 13 bases lying between the germline termini. The CDR3 runs 14 residues from the cysteine to the phenylalanine. The read is trimmed to its CDR3 DNA, 42 bases read in frame from base 1.

Recombination linked TRBV6-2 or TRBV6-3 to TRBJ1-5, with no confident D gene call. This specimen was peripheral blood, taken 28 days after the second AZD1222 dose. The sequence came from an adult who received the AZD1222 COVID-19 vaccine. The CDR3 protein: CASSYRGMGQPQHF. The DNA is as follows: TGTGCCAGCAGTTATCGTGGGATGGGGCAGCCCCAGCATTTT.